This T cell receptor beta chain was retrieved from a study of control samples from healthy donors and cancer patients. The ends lost 5 bases at V and 3 bases at J; junction bases unmatched: 4. The CDR3 loop spans 14 amino acids. Germline V lookup: CDR1 SGHRS, CDR2 YFSETQ. Here immunoSEQ multiplex PCR was the method, and the copy in TCRdb shows in-frame clones only, minus some. The data show 150,000 to 200,000 clones, roughly 94% seen once. This receptor was taken from a man in his sixties with colorectal cancer. Sequenced input: PBMCs. The chain employs TRBV5-1 and TRBJ1-2; 10 bases are shared with TRBD1. CDR3 DNA sequence: TGCGCCAGCAGGACAGGGGGCGAGGACTATGGCTACACCTTC. Its protein is CASRTGGEDYGYTF.